The present T cell receptor beta chain was sequenced within a study of blood T cell repertoires in COVID-19. Across the whole study: PBMCs, B-cell-depleted T cells, or T cells provided the cDNA or gDNA that made up the material.

Method: immunoSEQ multiplex PCR; TCRdb's copy keeps in-frame clones and lacks some. Here the sample spans fewer than 350,000 clones, around nine tenths being singletons. This receptor was obtained from a man aged 40-49 years with acute or convalescent COVID-19. What was sequenced was peripheral blood.

The CDR3 protein is CASSSTKSWGAGELFF. The CDR3 coding sequence is TGTGCCAGCAGCTCCACAAAGTCGTGGGGCGCCGGGGAGCTGTTTTTT. This chain uses TRBV5-6 with TRBJ2-2; weak D call: TRBD1 (5 bases). Trimming cost V 3 bases and J 6 bases, with 18 bases left between them. This CDR3 has 16 residues. Germline CDR1 is SGHDT and CDR2 is YYEEEE.